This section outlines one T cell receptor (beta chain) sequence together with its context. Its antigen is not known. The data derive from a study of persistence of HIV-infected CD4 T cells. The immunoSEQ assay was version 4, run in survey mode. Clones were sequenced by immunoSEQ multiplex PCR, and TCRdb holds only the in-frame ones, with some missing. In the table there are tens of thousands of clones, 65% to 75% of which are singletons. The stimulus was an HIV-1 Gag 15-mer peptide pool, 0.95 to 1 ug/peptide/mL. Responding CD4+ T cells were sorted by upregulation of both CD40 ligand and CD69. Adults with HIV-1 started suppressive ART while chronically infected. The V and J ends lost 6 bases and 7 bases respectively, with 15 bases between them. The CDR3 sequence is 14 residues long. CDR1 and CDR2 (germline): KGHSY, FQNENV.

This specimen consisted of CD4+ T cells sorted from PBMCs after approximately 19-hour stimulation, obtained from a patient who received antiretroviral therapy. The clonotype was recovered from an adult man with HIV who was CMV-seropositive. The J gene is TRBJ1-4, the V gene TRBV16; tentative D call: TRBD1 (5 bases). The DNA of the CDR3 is TGTGCCAGCAGTCAAGCAAGAGACAGTGAAAAACTGTTTTTT. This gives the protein CASSQARDSEKLFF.